The sequence of this TCR beta chain was determined in a study of cytomegalovirus exposure and HLA in healthy donors (dated by TCRdb to 2017 to 2019). Background for the entire study: An earlier analysis of around 600 of the donors reported 250 to 300 Gb of sequence data and more than 90 million unique TCR beta sequences from some 180 million T cells. The number of typed donors differed by locus: about 620-640 for A, B, C, DRB1 and DQB1; some 540 for DQA1; 600 to 610 for DPA1; and around 490 for DPB1. All discovery cohort repertoires had been generated using a single sequencing platform. Rather than drawing on any new phenotypic data, the later analysis identified candidate immune exposures from TCR beta sequences and the way those sequences occurred across donors. Because of strong linkage in the cohort, 4 to 6 DR-DQ haplotypes were treated as single units for association and clustering. Both class I and class II loci were covered by HLA typing, at four-digit resolution. A separate validation cohort of 100 to 150 different subjects was used in addition to the roughly 640-subject first cohort. Alongside the repertoire data, information on donor age, sex, ethnicity and CMV serostatus was compiled. Roughly 320 gigabases of sequencing data and 75 million to 85 million unique TCR sequences made up an early release that covered over 550 HLA-typed donors. The study used immunosequencing to profile the T cell repertoires of approximately 690 subjects and linked those repertoires to cytomegalovirus serostatus. A later analysis re-analyzed previously published TCR beta repertoires from about 600 donors and added high-resolution HLA genotyping to study TCR occurrence patterns. The genetic ancestry cluster associated with self-reported Caucasian donors included approximately 85% of the 300 to 450 genotyped donors. High-throughput TCR immunosequencing, statistical association of individual TCRs with disease status, and machine learning were combined to predict cytomegalovirus infection status. An earlier analysis of some 600 of the donors applied high-throughput TCR beta sequencing to assess whether each TCR beta V gene segment acted as functional or pseudogenic. The aim of the study was to test whether cataloging public T cell receptors could identify signatures of past pathogen exposure. Among a few hundred genotyped donors of the cohort, an average of roughly 240,000 unique TCR beta nucleotide sequences were sequenced per donor, roughly a sixth of them non-productive. In a later genetic analysis, genome-wide SNP genotypes for about 65% of the roughly 670 donors were used, and that subset was treated as a discovery cohort.

Reading from cysteine to phenylalanine, the CDR3 counts 16 amino acids. Only the CDR3 DNA stays, 48 bases, in frame from base 1. V gives up 2 bases and J gives up 0 bases, and the segment between their germline ends measures 14 bases. CDR1 and CDR2 (GTSNPN, SVGIG) derive from the germline V gene (reference sequence). Receptor libraries were prepared by the immunoSEQ multiplex PCR assay. A mixture of 60 forward primers for TCR Vbeta segments and 13 reverse primers for TCR Jbeta segments was used in the multiplex PCR. Amplification of the CDR3 region of rearranged TCR beta genes was performed with a multiplex PCR assay on genomic DNA. The Illumina HiSeq System was used to sequence the amplified TCR beta libraries as 87-base-pair reads. Per the source publication's procedure: Across the 640 or so repertoires, a later analysis counted 80 million or so unique TCR beta chains, roughly 11 million of which were shared by at least two donors. A nearest-neighbor algorithm error-corrected the raw reads and collapsed the reads into unique sequences, merging closely related sequences to remove PCR and sequencing errors. V, D and J gene segments were assigned by aligning CDR3 sequences to IMGT reference sequences. For a sequence to be retained, at least a six-nucleotide match to both a V gene segment and a J gene segment was required. A rearrangement counted as productive if the CDR3 had no stop codons and remained in frame with V and J, and every other rearrangement counted as non-productive. CDR3 was defined according to IMGT convention as the region running from the second conserved V-encoded cysteine to the conserved J-encoded phenylalanine. The earlier analysis of approximately 500 of the donors excluded sequences that lacked an unambiguous match to a single V gene segment. In an earlier analysis of approximately 590 of the donors, V segments were called functional above 56.7% productive rearrangements and were called segregating when the between-donor standard deviation exceeded 5%. To diagnose cytomegalovirus status from the catalog of TCR beta chain sequences, a statistical classification framework was built. In a later analysis, V and J genes were assigned by comparing TCR nucleotide sequences against IMGT/GENE-DB human TR gene sequences. Using the TCRdist pipeline, a later analysis assigned CDR3 sequences along with most-parsimonious VDJ recombination scenarios. In a later analysis, every TCR beta chain was defined by the combination of its CDR3 amino acid sequence and its V-gene family, and reads without a unique V-gene family were dropped. To address suspected cross-contamination and a sequencing artifact, a later analysis removed around 590 highly shared, low-generation-probability nucleotide sequences. In a later analysis, a clonal expansion index for each public chain was calculated from normalized within-repertoire ranks of inferred template counts. Generation probabilities in a later analysis came from a VDJ recombination model fitted to out-of-frame rearrangements, and those results were checked against IGoR. Hypergeometric tests were used in a later analysis to score TCR-TCR, TCR-HLA and TCR-CMV co-occurrence, with a repertoire-size bias correction applied to the TCR pairs. False discovery rates were estimated in a later analysis by permuting HLA or CMV assignments 20 times. In a later analysis, co-occurring TCRs were grouped using DBSCAN, with TCRdist sequence similarity added in when clustering inside HLA-allele-positive subsets. For co-occurrence clustering, repertoires with fewer than 30,000 or more than 120,000 public chains were excluded, along with about five repertoires with anomalous nucleotide sharing. As stored in TCRdb, this immuneACCESS dataset retains in-frame rearrangements with V and J assigned. A fraction of the clones does not appear; measured against another copy, unresolved V genes explain less than half of the discrepancy, and the remainder lacks a known reason. For V, J and clone size, that table is used; D and trimming come from the DNA. The sample data list around 150,000 clones, and over 70% of these were observed just once. The ten largest make up around 7% of the sample.

On this clone itself: No antigen is known for it. Per-base quality was not reported, and no clone a single base away is much larger than it.

Results the study describes overall, beyond this receptor: In this cohort, only TCR beta chains were sequenced, and detectable features were limited by the absence of alpha or paired-chain data. Correlated functional status among segregating V segments might reflect linkage disequilibrium, but an unknown experimental factor could not be ruled out. An earlier analysis of around 540 of the donors showed that most TCR beta V segments appeared in productive rearrangements either about 87% or about 30% of the time, which broadly matched IMGT annotations. The classifier was reported to diagnose cytomegalovirus status with high specificity and sensitivity in both the original and validation cohorts. In vitro tests confirmed that a few of the cytomegalovirus-associated TCR beta chains recognize cytomegalovirus antigens. Roughly uniform sequencing depth across donors was assumed in presence/absence analyses, although this assumption may not hold. For the cohort, immune exposure information was limited to CMV serostatus. Across donors, most TCR sequences were observed very rarely, whereas some public TCRs were present in many individuals. A later analysis associated some 17,000 TCR beta sequences with specific HLA alleles at a false discovery rate of 0.05. In the study, around 150 TCR beta chains were listed as associated with cytomegalovirus. In a later analysis, most CMV-associated TCR beta chains were found to appear HLA-restricted, with HLA associations seemingly driven largely by CMV exposure. A further reported finding was that TCR beta sequences accurately predicted the HLA-A and HLA-B alleles for most subjects in the first cohort. The earlier analysis of some 560 of the donors excluded over 15 rarely observed V segments, including chromosome 9 orphons, because counts were too low. A later genetic analysis associated a missense DCLRE1C variant with V-gene and J-gene trimming of TCR beta chains, and an independent cohort replicated the association. In a later analysis, HLA-associated TCR beta chains showed more clonal expansion and lower generation probabilities than non-associated chains that were equally common. Because HLA typing was unavailable for some donors at each locus, only the typed subset was used in association tests. According to a later genetic analysis, donors in an Asian-associated ancestry cluster had fewer N-insertions in productive TCRs than the roughly 700-donor mean. Because the 87-base-pair reads could not distinguish some IMGT-functional V segments, including TRBV6-2 and TRBV6-3, those segments were excluded. Assigning TCR associations to individual alleles was difficult when HLA alleles, especially DR and DQ, strongly co-occurred. A group of highly shared sequence variants was considered likely to be a technical artifact of the sequencing pipeline. Several of the top co-occurrence clusters appeared to be linked to parvovirus B19, influenza, CMV and Epstein-Barr virus, according to a later analysis. It was suggested by the authors that the approach could potentially be generalized to other disease states and immunological phenotypes. In a later analysis, TCR association rates were found to vary across HLA loci, with the most associated TCRs seen for DRB1 alleles and the fewest for HLA-C alleles.

The cohort consisted of 666 healthy bone marrow donors. All cohort members were sampled while nominally healthy, although unrecorded immune exposures were likely present. The donor tested CMV seropositive, placing the donor among the 250 to 350 seropositive members of the cohort. A peripheral blood sample was collected from each donor, and TCR beta sequencing was performed on peripheral blood mononuclear cells. Genomic DNA extraction from the blood cell samples was performed with the Qiagen DNeasy Blood Extraction Kit. Sequencing used PBMCs. The sequence was collected from a male donor in good health and CMV-seropositive. The receptor chain draws on TRBV30 and TRBJ1-3; the D gene is not confidently resolved. The sequenced DNA: TGTGCCTGGAGTATTTTCGGGGTCAGCTCTGGAAACACCATATATTTT. This gives the protein CAWSIFGVSSGNTIYF.